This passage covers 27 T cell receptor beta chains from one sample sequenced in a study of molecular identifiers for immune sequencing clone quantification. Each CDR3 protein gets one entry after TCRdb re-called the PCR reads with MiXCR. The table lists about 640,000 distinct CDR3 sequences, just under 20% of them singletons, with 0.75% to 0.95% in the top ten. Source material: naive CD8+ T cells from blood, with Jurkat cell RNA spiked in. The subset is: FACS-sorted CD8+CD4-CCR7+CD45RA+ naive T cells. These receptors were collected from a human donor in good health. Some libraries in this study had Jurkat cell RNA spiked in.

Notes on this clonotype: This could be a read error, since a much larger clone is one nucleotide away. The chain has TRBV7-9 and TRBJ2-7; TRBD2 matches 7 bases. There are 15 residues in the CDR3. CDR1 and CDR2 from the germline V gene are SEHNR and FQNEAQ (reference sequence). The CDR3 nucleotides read TGTGCCTGCAGCTTATTTGTGGGAGGGCGGGACGAGCAGTACTTC. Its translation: CACSLFVGGRDEQYF.

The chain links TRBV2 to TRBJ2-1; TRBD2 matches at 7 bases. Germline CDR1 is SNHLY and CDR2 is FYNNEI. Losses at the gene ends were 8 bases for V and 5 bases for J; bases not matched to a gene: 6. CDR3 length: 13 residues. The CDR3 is CASLRGIDNEQFF. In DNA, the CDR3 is TGTGCCAGCCTGCGGGGGATAGACAATGAGCAGTTCTTC.

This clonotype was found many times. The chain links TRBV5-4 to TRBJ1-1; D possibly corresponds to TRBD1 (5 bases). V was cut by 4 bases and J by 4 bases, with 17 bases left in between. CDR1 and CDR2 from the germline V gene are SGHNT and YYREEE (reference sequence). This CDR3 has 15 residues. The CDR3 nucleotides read TGTGCCAGCAGCCCGGAGGGTGGGAGGGGCACTGAAGCTTTCTTT. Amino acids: CASSPEGGRGTEAFF.

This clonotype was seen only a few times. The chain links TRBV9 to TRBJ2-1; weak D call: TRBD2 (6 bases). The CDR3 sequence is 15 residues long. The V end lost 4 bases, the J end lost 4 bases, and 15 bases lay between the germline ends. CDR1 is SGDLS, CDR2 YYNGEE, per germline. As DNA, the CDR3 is TGTGCCAGCAGCCCCCCCCCGGGAGCTTACAATGAGCAGTTCTTC. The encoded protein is CASSPPPGAYNEQFF.

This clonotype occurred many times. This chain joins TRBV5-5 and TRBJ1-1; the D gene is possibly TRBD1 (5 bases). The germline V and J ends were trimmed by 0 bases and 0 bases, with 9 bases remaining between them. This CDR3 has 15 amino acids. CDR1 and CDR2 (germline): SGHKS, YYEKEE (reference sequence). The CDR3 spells CASSLEDSLNTEAFF. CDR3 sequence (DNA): TGTGCCAGCAGCTTGGAAGACAGCTTGAACACTGAAGCTTTCTTT.

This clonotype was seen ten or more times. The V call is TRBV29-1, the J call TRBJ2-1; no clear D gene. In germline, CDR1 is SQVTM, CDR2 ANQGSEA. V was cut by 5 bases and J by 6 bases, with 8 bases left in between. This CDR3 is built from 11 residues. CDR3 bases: TGCAGCGTTCCCGGCACCAATGAGCAGTTCTTC. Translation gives CSVPGTNEQFF.

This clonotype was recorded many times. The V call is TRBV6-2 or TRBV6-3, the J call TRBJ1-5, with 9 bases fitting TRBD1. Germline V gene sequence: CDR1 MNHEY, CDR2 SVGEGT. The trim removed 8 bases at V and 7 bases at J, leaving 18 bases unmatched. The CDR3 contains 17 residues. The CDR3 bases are TGTGCCAGCCGGCCATACAGGGGGCCTTACCTGGGGCAGCCCCAGCATTTT. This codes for CASRPYRGPYLGQPQHF.

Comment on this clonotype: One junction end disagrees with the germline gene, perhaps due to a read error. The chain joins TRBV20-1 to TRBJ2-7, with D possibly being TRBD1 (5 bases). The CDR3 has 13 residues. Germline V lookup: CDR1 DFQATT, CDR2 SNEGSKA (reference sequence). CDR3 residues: CSVRDSLTYEQYF. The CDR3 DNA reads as TGCAGTGTTAGAGACAGCCTCACCTACGAGCAGTACTTC.

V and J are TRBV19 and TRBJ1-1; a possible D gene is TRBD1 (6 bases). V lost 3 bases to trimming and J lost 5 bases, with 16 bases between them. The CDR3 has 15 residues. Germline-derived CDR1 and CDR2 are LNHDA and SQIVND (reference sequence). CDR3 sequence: CASSMYPKGGTEAFF. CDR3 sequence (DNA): TGTGCCAGTAGTATGTATCCGAAGGGGGGGACTGAAGCTTTCTTT. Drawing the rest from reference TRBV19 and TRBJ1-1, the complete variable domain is DGGITQSPKYLFRKEGQNVTLSCEQNLNHDAMYWYRQDPGQGLRLIYYSQIVNDFQKGDIAEGYSVSREKKESFPLTVTSAQKNPTAFYLCASSMYPKGGTEAFFGQGTRLTVV.

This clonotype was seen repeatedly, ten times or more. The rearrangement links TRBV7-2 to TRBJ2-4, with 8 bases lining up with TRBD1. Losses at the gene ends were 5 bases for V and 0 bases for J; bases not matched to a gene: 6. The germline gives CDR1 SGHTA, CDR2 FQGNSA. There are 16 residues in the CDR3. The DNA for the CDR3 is TGTGCCAGCAGCGGGGGACAGGTGCTAGCCAAAAACATTCAGTACTTC. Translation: CASSGGQVLAKNIQYF. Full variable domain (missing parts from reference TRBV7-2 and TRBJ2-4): GAGVSQSPSNKVTEKGKDVELRCDPISGHTALYWYRQSLGQGLEFLIYFQGNSAPDKSGLPSDRFSAERTGGSVSTLTIQRTQQEDSAVYLCASSGGQVLAKNIQYFGAGTRLSVL.

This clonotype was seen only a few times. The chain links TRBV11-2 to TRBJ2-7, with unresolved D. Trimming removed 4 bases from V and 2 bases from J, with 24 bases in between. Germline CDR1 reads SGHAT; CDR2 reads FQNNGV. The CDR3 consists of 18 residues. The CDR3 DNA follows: TGTGCCAGCAGCTATCTCGCAGGTGGGCAGGCGAACACCTACGAGCAGTACTTC. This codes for CASSYLAGGQANTYEQYF.

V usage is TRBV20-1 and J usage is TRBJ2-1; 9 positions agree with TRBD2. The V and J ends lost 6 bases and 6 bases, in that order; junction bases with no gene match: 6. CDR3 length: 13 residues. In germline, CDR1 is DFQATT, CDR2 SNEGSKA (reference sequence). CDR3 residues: CSASGLAFNEQFF. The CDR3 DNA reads TGCAGTGCCTCGGGACTAGCTTTCAATGAGCAGTTCTTC.

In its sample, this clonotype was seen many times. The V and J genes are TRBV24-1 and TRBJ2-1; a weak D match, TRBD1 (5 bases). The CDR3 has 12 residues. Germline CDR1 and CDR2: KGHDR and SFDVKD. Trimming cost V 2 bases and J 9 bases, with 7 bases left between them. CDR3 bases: TGTGCCACCAGTGATTCAGGGTTTGAGCAGTTCTTC. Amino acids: CATSDSGFEQFF.

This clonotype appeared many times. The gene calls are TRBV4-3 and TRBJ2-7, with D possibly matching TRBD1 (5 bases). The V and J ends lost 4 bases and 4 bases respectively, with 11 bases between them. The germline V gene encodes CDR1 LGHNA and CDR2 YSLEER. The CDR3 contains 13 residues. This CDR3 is CASSPGKGYEQYF. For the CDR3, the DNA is TGCGCCAGCAGCCCAGGGAAAGGATACGAGCAGTACTTC.

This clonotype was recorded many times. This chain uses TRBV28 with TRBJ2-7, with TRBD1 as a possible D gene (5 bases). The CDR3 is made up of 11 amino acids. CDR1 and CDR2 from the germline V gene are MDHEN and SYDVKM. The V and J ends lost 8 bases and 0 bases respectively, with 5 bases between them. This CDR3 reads CASGASYEQYF. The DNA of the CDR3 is TGTGCCAGCGGGGCCTCCTACGAGCAGTACTTC.

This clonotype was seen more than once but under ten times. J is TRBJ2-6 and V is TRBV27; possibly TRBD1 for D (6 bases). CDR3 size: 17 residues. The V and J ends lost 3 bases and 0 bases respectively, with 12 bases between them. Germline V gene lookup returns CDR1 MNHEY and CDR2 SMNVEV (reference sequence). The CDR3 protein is CASSFGTPTSGANVLTF. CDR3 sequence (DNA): TGTGCCAGCAGTTTTGGGACACCGACCTCTGGGGCCAACGTCCTGACTTTC.

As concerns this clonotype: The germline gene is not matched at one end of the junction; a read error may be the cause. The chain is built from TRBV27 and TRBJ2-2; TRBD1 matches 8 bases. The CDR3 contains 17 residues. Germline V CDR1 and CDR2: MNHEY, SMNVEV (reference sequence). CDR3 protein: CASTLLWDRTNTGGLFF. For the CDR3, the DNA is TGTGCCAGCACCCTTCTGTGGGACAGGACGAACACCGGGGGGCTGTTTTTT.

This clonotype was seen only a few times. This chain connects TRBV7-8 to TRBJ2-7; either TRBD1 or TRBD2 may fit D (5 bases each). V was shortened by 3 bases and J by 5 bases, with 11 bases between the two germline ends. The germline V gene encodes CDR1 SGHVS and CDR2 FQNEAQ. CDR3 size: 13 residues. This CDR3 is CASSLGEWNEQYF. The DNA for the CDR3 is TGTGCCAGCAGCTTGGGGGAATGGAACGAGCAGTACTTC.

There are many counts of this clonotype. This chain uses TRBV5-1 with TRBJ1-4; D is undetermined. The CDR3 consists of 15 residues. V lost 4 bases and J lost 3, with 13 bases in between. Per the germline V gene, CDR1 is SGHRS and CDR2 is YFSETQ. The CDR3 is CASSLAPGSNEKLFF. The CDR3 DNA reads TGCGCCAGCAGCCTAGCCCCGGGCTCTAATGAAAAACTGTTTTTT.

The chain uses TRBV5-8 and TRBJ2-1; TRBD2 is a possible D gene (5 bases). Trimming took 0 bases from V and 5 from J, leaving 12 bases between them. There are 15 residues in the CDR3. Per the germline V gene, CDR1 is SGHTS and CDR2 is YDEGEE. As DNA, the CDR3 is TGTGCCAGCAGCTTGGCCGGGGAAATAAACAATGAGCAGTTCTTC. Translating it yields CASSLAGEINNEQFF.

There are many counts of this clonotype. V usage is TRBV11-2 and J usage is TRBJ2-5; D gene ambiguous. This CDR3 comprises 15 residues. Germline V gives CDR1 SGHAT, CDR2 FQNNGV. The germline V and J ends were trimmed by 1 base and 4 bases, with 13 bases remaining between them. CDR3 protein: CASSLGGETRETQYF. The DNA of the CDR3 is TGTGCCAGCAGCTTAGGTGGGGAAACGCGAGAGACCCAGTACTTC.

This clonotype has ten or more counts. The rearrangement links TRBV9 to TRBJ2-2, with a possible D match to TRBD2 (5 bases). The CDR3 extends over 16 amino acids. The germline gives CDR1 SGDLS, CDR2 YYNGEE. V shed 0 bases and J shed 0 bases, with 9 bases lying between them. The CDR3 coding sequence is TGTGCCAGCAGCGTAGGAGGGTACTCGAACACCGGGGAGCTGTTTTTT. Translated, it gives CASSVGGYSNTGELFF.

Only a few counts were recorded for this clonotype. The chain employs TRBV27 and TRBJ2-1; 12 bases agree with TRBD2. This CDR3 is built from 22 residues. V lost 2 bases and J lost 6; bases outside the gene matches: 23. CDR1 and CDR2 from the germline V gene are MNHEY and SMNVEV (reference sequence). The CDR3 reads CASSLGGGPKTSGRGWGNEQFF. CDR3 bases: TGTGCCAGCAGTTTAGGTGGGGGCCCAAAGACTAGCGGGAGAGGTTGGGGCAATGAGCAGTTCTTC.

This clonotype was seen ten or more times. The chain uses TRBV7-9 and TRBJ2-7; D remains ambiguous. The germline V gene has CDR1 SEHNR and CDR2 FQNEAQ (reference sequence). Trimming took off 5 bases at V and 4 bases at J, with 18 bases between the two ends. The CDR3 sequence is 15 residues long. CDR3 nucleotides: TGTGCCAGCAGCCCGGCCGTAAGATCAGAATACGAGCAGTACTTC. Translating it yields CASSPAVRSEYEQYF.

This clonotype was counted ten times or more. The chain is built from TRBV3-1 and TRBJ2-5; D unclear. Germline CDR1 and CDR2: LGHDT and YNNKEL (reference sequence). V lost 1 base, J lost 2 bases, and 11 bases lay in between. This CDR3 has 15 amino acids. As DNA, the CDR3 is TGTGCCAGCAGCCAAGGTGCCAGACTGCAAGAGACCCAGTACTTC. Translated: CASSQGARLQETQYF.

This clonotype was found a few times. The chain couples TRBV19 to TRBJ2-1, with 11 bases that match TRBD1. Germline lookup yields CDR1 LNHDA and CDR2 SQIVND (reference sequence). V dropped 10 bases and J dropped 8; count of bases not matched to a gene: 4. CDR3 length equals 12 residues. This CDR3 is CATGTGGYEQFF. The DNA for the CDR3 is TGTGCCACAGGGACAGGGGGTTATGAGCAGTTCTTC. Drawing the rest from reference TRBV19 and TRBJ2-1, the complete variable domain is DGGITQSPKYLFRKEGQNVTLSCEQNLNHDAMYWYRQDPGQGLRLIYYSQIVNDFQKGDIAEGYSVSREKKESFPLTVTSAQKNPTAFYLCATGTGGYEQFFGPGTRLTVL.

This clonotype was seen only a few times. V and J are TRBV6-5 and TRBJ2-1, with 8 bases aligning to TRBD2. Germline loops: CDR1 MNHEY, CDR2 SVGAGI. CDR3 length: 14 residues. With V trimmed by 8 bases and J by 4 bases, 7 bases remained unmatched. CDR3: CASGPGGLYNEQFF. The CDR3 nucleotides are TGTGCCAGCGGGCCGGGAGGGTTATACAATGAGCAGTTCTTC.